These T cell receptor beta chains were read from a single sample in a study of blood T cell repertoires in COVID-19. Method: immunoSEQ multiplex PCR; TCRdb's copy keeps in-frame clones and lacks some. The sample yields roughly 400,000 clones, just under 90% seen once. Sequences were obtained from PBMCs or T cells enriched from blood (not recorded which). These receptors were taken from a woman between 25 and 40 years old who had recovered from COVID-19. Each CDR3 is given with its conserved first and last residue. The D gene is left open where the match is weak. For some rows the clone size is stated as once, few or many, or as a class when expanded; others skip it.

clone_size j_call v_call d_call cdr3_aa cdr3_nt
- TRBJ2-5 TRBV27 TRBD2 CASSLTSGGQIQTQYF TGTGCCAGCAGTTTAACTAGCGGGGGGCAGATCCAGACCCAGTACTTC
- TRBJ2-1 TRBV3-1/TRBV3-2 TRBD2 CASSSTSDLYNEQFF TGTGCCAGCAGCTCCACTAGCGACCTCTACAATGAGCAGTTCTTC
- TRBJ1-6 TRBV27 - CASSLESSAFPGGALNSPLHF TGTGCCAGCAGTTTAGAATCATCAGCCTTTCCGGGAGGGGCCCTGAATTCACCCCTCCACTTT
- TRBJ1-2 TRBV27 TRBD1 CASRPGQKYGYTF TGTGCCAGCAGACCGGGACAGAAGTATGGCTACACCTTC
- TRBJ2-1 TRBV2 - CASRPDYNEQFF TGTGCCAGCAGGCCAGACTACAATGAGCAGTTCTTC
- TRBJ2-3 TRBV5-4 - CASSSRGQDTDTQYF TGTGCCAGCAGCTCGCGCGGACAAGACACAGATACGCAGTATTTT
- TRBJ2-5 TRBV28 - CASSLLGQETQYF TGTGCCAGCAGTTTACTCGGGCAAGAGACCCAGTACTTC
- TRBJ2-1 TRBV7-2 - CASNDHSGTNEQFF TGTGCCAGCAACGACCATTCCGGGACTAATGAGCAGTTCTTC
- TRBJ1-5 TRBV18 TRBD1 CASSPQGVSNQPQHF TGTGCCAGCTCACCCCAGGGGGTGAGCAATCAGCCCCAGCATTTT
- TRBJ2-2 TRBV11-2 TRBD1 CASSRSGTGLGTGELFF TGTGCCAGCAGTCGCTCCGGGACAGGGTTGGGCACCGGGGAGCTGTTTTTT
once TRBJ2-2 TRBV5-1 - CASSETHTGELFF TGCGCCAGCAGCGAGACTCACACCGGGGAGCTGTTTTTT
- TRBJ2-3 TRBV6-4 TRBD2 CASSFSSGSGPDTQYF TGTGCCAGCAGCTTCTCTAGCGGGAGTGGCCCAGATACGCAGTATTTT
- TRBJ1-2 TRBV3-1/TRBV3-2 - CASSLSPRRANYGYTF TGTGCCAGCAGCCTGTCCCCGCGGAGGGCTAACTATGGCTACACCTTC
many TRBJ1-1 TRBV13 - CASSLTALNTEAFF TGTGCCAGCAGCCTTACAGCCTTGAACACTGAAGCTTTCTTT
- TRBJ1-5 TRBV30 - CAWSVQISQPQHF TGTGCCTGGAGTGTACAGATATCTCAGCCCCAGCATTTT
- TRBJ1-5 TRBV11-2 - CASSLEFGGPQHF TGTGCCAGCAGCTTAGAGTTCGGTGGGCCCCAGCATTTT
- TRBJ1-5 TRBV5-1 TRBD1 CASSPGQGDQPQHF TGCGCCAGCAGTCCGGGACAGGGGGATCAGCCCCAGCATTTT
- TRBJ1-1 TRBV7-3 TRBD1 CASSPGTVGTEAFF TGTGCCAGCAGTCCCGGGACAGTGGGCACTGAAGCTTTCTTT
- TRBJ1-1 TRBV5-1 - CASSYRQTPGTEAFF TGCGCCAGCAGCTACCGACAGACCCCGGGCACTGAAGCTTTCTTT
- TRBJ2-5 TRBV3-1/TRBV3-2 - CASSQVLTGTQYF TGTGCCAGCAGCCAAGTATTGACGGGGACCCAGTACTTC
few TRBJ1-5 TRBV7-8 - CASSLKEDQPQHF TGTGCCAGCAGCCTAAAAGAGGATCAGCCCCAGCATTTT
- TRBJ2-1 TRBV28 TRBD2 CASRVAGNNEQFF TGTGCCAGCAGGGTAGCGGGTAACAATGAGCAGTTCTTC
- TRBJ1-1 TRBV3-1/TRBV3-2 - CASSTTGYEAFF TGTGCCAGCAGCACAACAGGGTATGAAGCTTTCTTT
- TRBJ1-5 TRBV28 TRBD1 CASSRTGGNQPQHF TGTGCCAGCAGTAGGACAGGAGGCAATCAGCCCCAGCATTTT
- TRBJ2-5 TRBV24-1 TRBD1 CATSDPGETGEETQYF TGTGCCACCAGTGATCCGGGAGAGACAGGGGAAGAGACCCAGTACTTC
- TRBJ2-2 TRBV7-8 - CASRTDFRSGELFF TGTGCCAGCAGGACGGACTTTCGCAGCGGGGAGCTGTTTTTT
- TRBJ2-1 TRBV7-3 - CASSLGLAASYNEQFF TGTGCCAGCAGCTTAGGCCTAGCCGCCTCCTACAATGAGCAGTTCTTC
few TRBJ1-1 TRBV3-1/TRBV3-2 TRBD1 CASRRWTGDTEAFF TGTGCCAGCAGGCGGTGGACAGGGGACACTGAAGCTTTCTTT
- TRBJ2-1 TRBV5-6 TRBD2 CASTRGSASGRDEQFF TGTGCCAGCACCCGGGGCTCGGCTAGCGGGCGGGATGAGCAGTTCTTC
- TRBJ2-1 TRBV7-9 TRBD1 CASSLPGQGIEVYNEQFF TGTGCCAGCAGCTTGCCGGGACAGGGGATAGAGGTCTACAATGAGCAGTTCTTC
- TRBJ1-3 TRBV6-5 - CASSYEFGDTIYF TGTGCCAGCAGTTACGAATTCGGGGACACCATATATTTT